This T cell receptor beta chain originates from a study of Graves' ophthalmopathy and Graves' hyperthyroidism. This clonotype showed up many times. No antigen is known for it. Certain patients were not enrolled. These were patients with other autoimmune diseases, uncontrolled infections, pregnancy or lactation. PBMCs were isolated by Ficoll-Paque density gradient centrifugation, using 8 to 10 ml of fresh peripheral blood as the starting material. Amplification of TCR beta CDR3 regions used RNA transcripts. The library came from an HTBI-primed first-round RT-PCR and a second-round multiplex PCR. TCRdb analysed the multiplex PCR reads with MiXCR anew, one entry per CDR3 protein. Of 650,000 to 900,000 distinct CDR3 sequences listed, 35% to 50% were seen once; the top ten hold around 40%. Study outcomes and limitations: Using a 13-signature model, the authors split ophthalmopathy from stable hyperthyroidism, with 85% to 90% sensitivity and around 76% specificity.

The sequence derives from an adult man with Graves' ophthalmopathy. Sequencing was performed on peripheral blood.

The CDR3 is CSAPINTGELFF. The CDR3 nucleotides are TGCAGCGCTCCGATAAACACCGGGGAGCTGTTTTTT. The V and J genes are TRBV29-1 and TRBJ2-2; no clear D. Germline loops: CDR1 SQVTM, CDR2 ANQGSEA. The length of the CDR3 is 12 residues. The V end was cut by 7 bases, the J end by 2 bases, with 8 bases between.